The rows below give T cell receptor beta chains drawn from one sample of a study of technical replicates of blood from a handful of donors. The protocol was immunoSEQ multiplex PCR, while the TCRdb copy is restricted to in-frame clones and leaves out a portion. The sample lists some 60,000 clones; just under 95% were seen once. The sample consisted of PBMCs. The receptors come from a human donor in good health. Some clones in this sample may be carry-over from other donors' samples. The CDR3 runs from the conserved cysteine through the conserved F or W. The D gene is left open where the match is weak. Only part of the rows carry a size: once, few, many, or a class if the clone is expanded.

j_gene	v_gene	d_gene	abundance	CDR3aa	CDR3nt
TRBJ2-1	TRBV6-5	TRBD2	-	CASSYTSGTRYNEQFF	TGTGCCAGCAGTTACACGTCCGGGACTAGATACAATGAGCAGTTCTTC
TRBJ2-7	TRBV7-9	TRBD1	-	CASSPGQGFEQYF	TGTGCCAGCAGCCCGGGACAGGGGTTCGAGCAGTACTTC
TRBJ2-7	TRBV6-5	-	-	CASSYRSRGASREQYF	TGTGCCAGCAGTTACAGAAGTCGGGGGGCGTCCCGCGAGCAGTACTTC
TRBJ2-1	TRBV12-5	TRBD2	-	CASGFLLGGETYNEQFF	TGTGCTAGTGGTTTCCTTTTGGGGGGGGAAACCTACAATGAGCAGTTCTTC
TRBJ2-3	TRBV7-2	TRBD2	-	CASSPQRGSTDTQYF	TGTGCCAGCAGCCCACAGCGGGGGAGCACAGATACGCAGTATTTT
TRBJ2-5	TRBV7-2	TRBD1	-	CASSLSWTGGALETQYF	TGTGCCAGCAGCTTAAGTTGGACAGGGGGCGCTCTAGAGACCCAGTACTTC
TRBJ1-2	TRBV9	-	-	CASSTQSEGYGYTF	TGTGCCAGCAGCACCCAATCCGAGGGCTATGGCTACACCTTC
TRBJ2-5	TRBV9	-	-	CASSALASETQYF	TGTGCCAGCAGCGCACTAGCTTCAGAGACCCAGTACTTC
TRBJ2-7	TRBV6-1	TRBD2	-	CASRRGSGVEEQYF	TGTGCCAGCAGACGAGGGAGCGGGGTAGAAGAGCAGTACTTC
TRBJ2-1	TRBV7-2	TRBD1	-	CASSLEGQTYNEQFF	TGTGCCAGCAGCTTAGAGGGACAGACCTACAATGAGCAGTTCTTC
TRBJ2-5	TRBV6-7	TRBD1	-	CASRIDRVQETQYF	TGTGCCAGCAGGATCGACAGGGTGCAAGAGACCCAGTACTTC
TRBJ2-7	TRBV4-3	-	-	CASSHSLELGSSRQYF	TGCGCCAGCAGCCACTCCCTAGAACTGGGGAGTTCGAGGCAGTACTTC
TRBJ1-2	TRBV5-4	TRBD1	-	CASSHGTGVDYGYTF	TGTGCCAGCAGCCACGGGACAGGGGTTGACTATGGCTACACCTTC
TRBJ2-5	TRBV29-1	TRBD2	-	CSVRVAGGPVTQYF	TGCAGCGTTCGAGTAGCGGGAGGGCCCGTGACCCAGTACTTC
TRBJ1-2	TRBV4-1	-	once	CASSQQLAEGYGYTF	TGCGCCAGCAGCCAGCAGCTGGCAGAGGGCTATGGCTACACCTTC
TRBJ1-1	TRBV10-3	-	-	CAISESPRQTEAFF	TGTGCCATCAGTGAGTCGCCCCGACAAACTGAAGCTTTCTTT
TRBJ1-1	TRBV5-4	TRBD1	once	CASRPGQQNTEAFF	TGTGCCAGCAGGCCGGGACAGCAGAACACTGAAGCTTTCTTT
TRBJ2-2	TRBV7-6	TRBD1	-	CASSLGTGPGELFF	TGTGCCAGCAGCCTCGGGACAGGCCCCGGGGAGCTGTTTTTT
TRBJ2-5	TRBV19	-	-	CASSSGSQETQYF	TGTGCCAGTAGTTCCGGTAGCCAAGAGACCCAGTACTTC
TRBJ1-6	TRBV6-1	-	-	CASSHDSPLHF	TGTGCCAGCAGCCATGATTCACCCCTCCACTTT
TRBJ1-1	TRBV19	TRBD1	-	CASSISGTANTEAFF	TGTGCCAGTAGTATAAGTGGGACAGCGAACACTGAAGCTTTCTTT
TRBJ1-5	TRBV13	-	once	CASSSRGSNQPQHF	TGTGCCAGCAGCTCACGCGGGAGCAATCAGCCCCAGCATTTT
TRBJ2-4	TRBV6-5	-	-	CASSYSSLGGKNIQYF	TGTGCCAGCAGTTACTCGAGCCTTGGGGGGAAAAACATTCAGTACTTC
TRBJ2-2	TRBV29-1	TRBD2	-	CSVQTSGVNTGELFF	TGCAGCGTCCAGACTAGCGGGGTGAACACCGGGGAGCTGTTTTTT
TRBJ1-2	TRBV5-8	-	-	CASSGGSWGGYGYTF	TGTGCCAGCAGCGGAGGCTCCTGGGGGGGTTATGGCTACACCTTC
TRBJ2-1	TRBV6-5	TRBD2	-	CASRPLAGGSYEQFF	TGTGCCAGCAGACCACTAGCGGGGGGGTCCTATGAGCAGTTCTTC
TRBJ2-7	TRBV7-2	-	-	CASSGSGWAGEQYF	TGTGCCAGCAGCGGCAGCGGGTGGGCTGGCGAGCAGTACTTC
TRBJ2-7	TRBV11-3	TRBD1	-	CASSLRDRVGEQYF	TGTGCCAGCAGCCTCCGGGACAGGGTTGGCGAGCAGTACTTC
TRBJ2-7	TRBV5-4	TRBD2	-	CASSLDPGGGAREQYF	TGTGCCAGCAGCTTGGATCCGGGCGGGGGGGCCCGGGAGCAGTACTTC
TRBJ1-5	TRBV6-6	TRBD1	-	CASSPQDRGVFQPQHF	TGTGCCAGCAGTCCCCAGGACAGGGGGGTTTTTCAGCCCCAGCATTTT
TRBJ1-1	TRBV30	-	-	CAGLGMSAEAFF	TGTGCCGGTCTCGGGATGAGCGCTGAAGCTTTCTTT
TRBJ1-5	TRBV18	-	once	CASSEGYSQPQHF	TGTGCCAGCTCCGAGGGATACAGTCAGCCCCAGCATTTT
TRBJ1-5	TRBV27	-	-	CASSTGSGQPQHF	TGTGCCAGCAGTACCGGCTCGGGACAGCCCCAGCATTTT
TRBJ2-3	TRBV15	TRBD1	-	CATSRDPTGVDTQYF	TGTGCCACCAGCAGAGACCCTACAGGGGTAGATACGCAGTATTTT